This T cell receptor (beta chain) was sequenced for a study of T cell repertoires in cytomegalovirus infection. Study summary: CMV infection together with matching HLA type was indicated by public TCR beta signatures.

TCRdb re-derived calls from the reads in MiXCR, one entry per CDR3 protein. The sample has around 550,000 distinct CDR3 sequences, around 27% seen once; the top ten hold roughly 13%. Trimming cost V 5 bases and J 13 bases; bases outside gene matches: 10. The V gene's germline CDR1 is SGHTA and CDR2 FQGNSA. This CDR3 region has 15 residues. This clonotype was observed at least ten times. Material for sequencing was PBMCs. The clonotype comes from a human donor in good health (CMV status not recorded). Some clones in this sample may be carry-over from other donors' samples. This rearrangement joins TRBV7-2 to TRBJ1-6, with TRBD1 matching 11 bases. The CDR3 spells CASSPPGQGELPLHF. CDR3 bases: TGTGCCAGCAGCCCGCCGGGACAGGGGGAGCTCCCCCTCCACTTT.